This T cell receptor beta chain was identified in a study of blood T cell repertoires in COVID-19. Study-level information: The United States, Italy and Spain supplied acute and convalescent COVID-19 samples. PBMCs, B-cell-depleted T cells, or T cells were the source of the cDNA or gDNA that made up the material.

Per the original data handling: The authors estimated nucleated cell counts from reference gene primer amplification. Clones were read by immunoSEQ multiplex PCR, and TCRdb kept only the in-frame ones, dropping some. That table supplies the V and J calls and clone size; D and trimming were determined from the DNA. The sample includes some 27,000 clones, around 86% of them seen just once. This CDR3 contains 14 residues. Germline values: CDR1 SQVTM, CDR2 ANQGSEA. The V and J ends lost 1 base and 4 bases respectively, with 12 bases between them. This sequence joins TRBV29-1 and TRBJ2-3; perhaps TRBD2 as D (6 bases). The origin of this receptor is a man aged 50 to 59 with active COVID-19. The sample comprised peripheral blood. This CDR3 is CSVEVSRRADTQYF. The CDR3 DNA sequence: TGCAGCGTTGAAGTATCTCGGAGGGCAGATACGCAGTATTTT.